The rows below give T cell receptor beta chains drawn from one sample of a study of molecular identifiers for immune sequencing clone quantification. TCRdb analysed the PCR reads with MiXCR anew, one entry per CDR3 protein. The table lists more than 450,000 distinct CDR3 sequences, over 20% of them singletons. The sample was naive CD8+ T cells from blood, with Jurkat cell RNA spiked in. Every receptor here comes from a human donor in good health. Some libraries in this study had Jurkat cell RNA spiked in. Each CDR3 is given with its conserved first and last residue. Fields, in order: D gene, clone size, J gene, V gene, CDR3 DNA, CDR3 protein. The D gene is left open where the match is weak. Clone size is not always given. Where it is, it says once, few, many or a class for expanded clones.

D gene: TRBD2
clone size: -
J gene: TRBJ2-1
V gene: TRBV5-6
CDR3 DNA: TGTGCCAGCAGCTTGGTCCGGGGGGCCTACAATGAGCAGTTCTTC
CDR3 protein: CASSLVRGAYNEQFF

D gene: -
clone size: -
J gene: TRBJ1-2
V gene: TRBV3-1
CDR3 DNA: TGTGCCAGCAGCCAAGGCTCCAGATTAAACTATGGCTACACCTTC
CDR3 protein: CASSQGSRLNYGYTF

D gene: -
clone size: -
J gene: TRBJ2-7
V gene: TRBV7-9
CDR3 DNA: TGTGCCAGCAGGCCCGCCTCCCAGGGGGGCGAGCAGTACTTC
CDR3 protein: CASRPASQGGEQYF

D gene: -
clone size: -
J gene: TRBJ2-1
V gene: TRBV7-2
CDR3 DNA: TGTGCCGGCAGCTTAGCTTGGGATGAGCAATTCTTC
CDR3 protein: CAGSLAWDEQFF

D gene: TRBD1
clone size: many
J gene: TRBJ1-1
V gene: TRBV9
CDR3 DNA: TGTGCCAGCAGCTACGACAGGGTGGGCACTGAAGCTTTCTTT
CDR3 protein: CASSYDRVGTEAFF

D gene: -
clone size: -
J gene: TRBJ2-7
V gene: TRBV30
CDR3 DNA: TGTGCCTGGGGGTTCGGAGGAACAGATTACGAGCAGTACTTC
CDR3 protein: CAWGFGGTDYEQYF

D gene: -
clone size: many
J gene: TRBJ2-7
V gene: TRBV28
CDR3 DNA: TGTGCCAGCAGTTCCATTGTAATCGGACGGCCCTACGAGCAGTACTTC
CDR3 protein: CASSSIVIGRPYEQYF

D gene: TRBD2
clone size: -
J gene: TRBJ2-7
V gene: TRBV7-2
CDR3 DNA: TGTGCCAGCAGGGATATAGCGGGGGGGTCCTACGAGCAGTACTTC
CDR3 protein: CASRDIAGGSYEQYF

D gene: TRBD2
clone size: many
J gene: TRBJ2-3
V gene: TRBV12-3/TRBV12-4
CDR3 DNA: TGTGCCAGCAGTAGACAGGGACTAGCGGGAGGGCCGATGGATACGCAGTATTTT
CDR3 protein: CASSRQGLAGGPMDTQYF

D gene: -
clone size: few
J gene: TRBJ1-1
V gene: TRBV28
CDR3 DNA: TGTGCCAGCAGATACGTTTTAAGTGTGGCCACTGAAGCTTTCTTT
CDR3 protein: CASRYVLSVATEAFF

D gene: -
clone size: few
J gene: TRBJ2-7
V gene: TRBV5-5
CDR3 DNA: TGTGCCAGCAGCTTTTTTCAGGGGAGCTACGAGCAGTACTTC
CDR3 protein: CASSFFQGSYEQYF

D gene: TRBD2
clone size: many
J gene: TRBJ2-3
V gene: TRBV7-2
CDR3 DNA: TGTGCCAGCAGCTTAGCGGGAACTAGCGGGGCTAGCACAGATACGCAGTATTTT
CDR3 protein: CASSLAGTSGASTDTQYF

D gene: -
clone size: few
J gene: TRBJ2-3
V gene: TRBV15
CDR3 DNA: TGTGCCACCGGAATCCGGGGGCCCACAGATACGCAGTATTTT
CDR3 protein: CATGIRGPTDTQYF

D gene: -
clone size: few
J gene: TRBJ2-5
V gene: TRBV27
CDR3 DNA: TGTGCCAGCAGTTTGGAGGGCGGGTCGGAGACCCAGTACTTC
CDR3 protein: CASSLEGGSETQYF

D gene: -
clone size: many
J gene: TRBJ2-7
V gene: TRBV7-2
CDR3 DNA: TGTGCCAGCAGCTTCTCCGGGCCGAGCCACTACGAGCAGTACTTC
CDR3 protein: CASSFSGPSHYEQYF

D gene: -
clone size: -
J gene: TRBJ2-1
V gene: TRBV25-1
CDR3 DNA: TGTGCCAGCAGTAGAACCAGCTTCTACAATGAGCAGTTCTTC
CDR3 protein: CASSRTSFYNEQFF

D gene: -
clone size: -
J gene: TRBJ1-6
V gene: TRBV20-1
CDR3 DNA: TGCAGTGCTAGAGAGCAGACAGATCCCCTCCACTTT
CDR3 protein: CSAREQTDPLHF